This is a list of T cell receptor beta chains from one sample in a study of CD8 T cells in ankylosing spondylitis. MiXCR, applied by TCRdb to the 5' RACE reads, yields one record per CDR3 protein. Of 300,000 to 350,000 distinct CDR3 sequences in the sample, around 10% were seen once. Sequences were obtained from blood, either unsorted or a sorted T cell fraction (not recorded which). The origin of the receptors is a female donor with ankylosing spondylitis or in good health (not recorded which). CDR3s include the opening cysteine and the closing phenylalanine or tryptophan. The size of a clone is reported for some rows only, either as once, few or many, or as a class for expanded clones.

v_call,clone_size,j_call,cdr3_aa
TRBV7-2,NA,TRBJ2-7,CASSPGLAGVEQYF
TRBV6-1,many,TRBJ2-7,CASTSRDRAFEQYF
TRBV11-1,NA,TRBJ2-2,CASSLIIGQGANTGELFF
TRBV5-1,many,TRBJ2-1,CASSPYERAGTLDNEQFF
TRBV7-2,many,TRBJ2-2,CASSPGSGELFF
TRBV20-1,NA,TRBJ2-2,CSASHPGGASGELFF
TRBV27,NA,TRBJ2-1,CASSLEGRTYNEQFF
TRBV29-1,many,TRBJ2-1,CSVGAGGYNEQFF
TRBV20-1,many,TRBJ2-2,CSARDGGLAGDTGELFF
TRBV10-3,many,TRBJ2-3,CAITARKDGTDTQYF
TRBV30,NA,TRBJ2-3,CAWRDAVPRTQYF
TRBV20-1,many,TRBJ2-5,CSARSWSDAQTQYF
TRBV12-3/TRBV12-4,many,TRBJ1-1,CASSLQPNTEAFF
TRBV6-1,many,TRBJ2-7,CASSQGEGLAYEQYF
TRBV6-2/TRBV6-3,many,TRBJ2-1,CASSQSNLGRRQFF
TRBV29-1,many,TRBJ1-2,CSVDAQGNGYGYTF
TRBV20-1,many,TRBJ2-3,CSSAGTSGLRHTQYF
TRBV29-1,many,TRBJ2-3,CSVEEGGDTQYF
TRBV5-1,many,TRBJ2-7,CASSLVWRGQPYF
TRBV4-3,many,TRBJ1-1,CASSQDTDWDTEAFF
TRBV5-1,few,TRBJ2-3,CASSLAGREDTQYF
TRBV4-3,many,TRBJ2-7,CASSQDIRGSSYEQYF
TRBV4-3,many,TRBJ1-1,CASSQRLQGGVLTEAFF
TRBV6-1,few,TRBJ2-1,CASKKIAGSTYNEQFF
TRBV7-8,NA,TRBJ2-1,CASSLPGTFNRQFF
TRBV20-1,many,TRBJ1-5,CSAGRIAGTGYQPQHF
TRBV11-2,many,TRBJ2-1,CASSLDLGQSSYNEQFF
TRBV12-3/TRBV12-4,many,TRBJ1-2,CASSARASNYGYTF
TRBV7-9,few,TRBJ2-1,CASSSLDREQFF
TRBV10-2,NA,TRBJ2-7,CASSGLAYEQYF
TRBV20-1,many,TRBJ1-1,CLILEGGPNTEAFF
TRBV9,many,TRBJ2-2,CASSVVSGKNTGELFF
TRBV18,NA,TRBJ2-4,CASSPTRGNTETFF